These 21 T cell receptor beta chains came from one sample sequenced in a study of blood T cell repertoires in COVID-19. This table comes from immunoSEQ multiplex PCR, and its TCRdb copy is limited to in-frame clones, with some not included. The sample includes some 200,000 clones, around 90% of them seen just once. Sequenced sample: peripheral blood. The receptors stem from a man under 40 with acute or convalescent COVID-19.

The rearrangement uses TRBV27 and TRBJ1-2; TRBD1 is a possible D gene (6 bases). The length of the CDR3 is 13 residues. In germline, CDR1 is MNHEY, CDR2 SMNVEV (reference sequence). Between the trimmed V and J ends, which lost 5 bases and 10 bases, there was a span of 17 bases. Here the CDR3 DNA reads TGTGCCAGCAGTCCGACCAGGGGATCAAACTACACCTTC. Protein sequence: CASSPTRGSNYTF.

The CDR3 region has the DNA TGTGCCAGCAGCCCCGAGTCACGGGGTCTGTTTTTT. Encoded protein: CASSPESRGLFF. The J gene is TRBJ1-4, the V gene TRBV7-9; D gene uncertain. V lost 5 bases and J 14 bases, leaving 15 bases between the germline ends. The CDR3 sequence is 12 residues long. Germline V lookup: CDR1 SEHNR, CDR2 FQNEAQ (reference sequence).

A single count supports this clone. Different DNA sequences within this sample yield the same CDR3. The chain links TRBV18 to TRBJ1-1, with 10 bases lining up with TRBD1. The CDR3 totals 13 residues. The J segment lost 5 bases and the V segment lost 3 bases, leaving 0 bases of the junction unmatched. Germline assignment: CDR1 KGHSH and CDR2 LQKENI. In DNA, the CDR3 is TGTGCCAGCTCACCGGACAGGGGGACTGAAGCTTTCTTT. It codes for CASSPDRGTEAFF.

This clone is a singleton in its sample. J is TRBJ1-1 and V is TRBV6-6; 9 bases align to TRBD1. This CDR3 region has 14 residues. Germline V gene sequence: CDR1 MNHNY, CDR2 SVGAGI (reference sequence). V gave up 7 bases and J gave up 4 bases; unmatched junction bases: 7. The CDR3 sequence is CASKKGTGLTEAFF. The CDR3 nucleotides read TGTGCCAGCAAGAAAGGGACAGGGCTCACTGAAGCTTTCTTT.

The V gene is TRBV9, the J gene TRBJ2-2, with D perhaps TRBD2 (5 bases). Germline loops: CDR1 SGDLS, CDR2 YYNGEE. This CDR3 spans 16 amino acids. Trimming cost V 0 bases and J 2 bases, with 11 bases left between them. In DNA form, the CDR3 reads TGTGCCAGCAGCGTAGCCGAGGGCAGAAACACCGGGGAGCTGTTTTTT. Protein: CASSVAEGRNTGELFF. Full variable domain (rest looked up from reference TRBV9 and TRBJ2-2): DSGVTQTPKHLITATGQRVTLRCSPRSGDLSVYWYQQSLDQGLQFLIQYYNGEERAKGNILERFSAQQFPDLHSELNLSSLELGDSALYFCASSVAEGRNTGELFFGEGSRLTVL.

The gene calls are TRBV21-1 and TRBJ2-7; the listed D gene, TRBD1, was not tested against the DNA. TRBV21-1 is a pseudogene segment. The CDR3 runs to 14 residues. The chain's CDR3 is CARKIGTTPYEQYF. The CDR3 bases are TGTGCCAGGAAGATCGGGACAACCCCCTACGAGCAGTACTTC.

The chain couples TRBV19 to TRBJ1-1; D gene unclear. This CDR3 is 13 amino acids long. Looked up from germline, CDR1 is LNHDA and CDR2 is SQIVND (reference sequence). V lost 3 bases, J lost 1 base, and 6 bases lay in between. The CDR3 reads CASSILRNTEAFF. The CDR3, as DNA: TGTGCCAGTAGTATCCTGAGGAACACTGAAGCTTTCTTT.

V usage is TRBV7-8 and J usage is TRBJ2-2, with 7 bases aligning to TRBD1. CDR3 length equals 14 residues. The germline V gene encodes CDR1 SGHVS and CDR2 FQNEAQ. J lost 5 bases, V lost 5 bases, and 5 bases had no gene match. The CDR3 spells CASSPDRVTGELFF. CDR3 bases: TGTGCCAGCAGCCCTGACAGGGTTACCGGGGAGCTGTTTTTT.

This chain links TRBV7-6 with TRBJ1-4, with TRBD1 identical over 7 bases. The CDR3 loop spans 14 amino acids. J gave up 8 bases and V 5 bases, and 8 bases lay outside the gene matches. CDR1 SGHVS and CDR2 FNYEAQ come from the germline V gene. This chain's CDR3 is CASSPRTGLEKLFF. DNA of the CDR3: TGTGCCAGCAGCCCCAGGACAGGATTAGAAAAACTGTTTTTT.

This chain joins TRBV28 and TRBJ2-3, with D maybe TRBD2 (7 bases). Trimming removed 3 bases from V and 1 base from J, with 11 bases in between. Germline values: CDR1 MDHEN, CDR2 SYDVKM. This CDR3 has 15 amino acids. CDR3 nucleotides: TGTGCCAGCAGTTTGGGGGGGGCTGGCACAGATACGCAGTATTTT. It specifies CASSLGGAGTDTQYF.

V usage is TRBV20-1 and J usage is TRBJ1-2, with D unresolved. Germline V gives CDR1 DFQATT, CDR2 SNEGSKA (reference sequence). Trimming took 3 bases from V and 4 from J, leaving 9 bases between them. The length of the CDR3 is 12 residues. The CDR3 is CSASISTYGYTF. CDR3 nucleotide sequence: TGCAGTGCTAGTATCAGTACCTATGGCTACACCTTC.

The J gene is TRBJ2-7, the V gene TRBV3-1 (or the pseudogene TRBV3-2); 9 bases fit TRBD2. Germline CDR1 is LGHDT and CDR2 is YNNKEL (reference sequence). CDR3 length: 15 amino acids. After removal of 1 base from V and 2 bases from J, the junction contained 3 bases not matched to a gene. CDR3 protein: CASSQALAGPYEQYF. CDR3 sequence (DNA): TGTGCCAGCAGCCAAGCACTAGCGGGCCCCTACGAGCAGTACTTC.

The CDR3 region has the DNA TGTGCCAGTACGGGTCTAAATGAGCAGTTCTTC. Protein sequence: CASTGLNEQFF. V gene TRBV19 combines with J gene TRBJ2-1; D not certain. Germline-derived CDR1 and CDR2 are LNHDA and SQIVND (reference sequence). Trimming took off 7 bases at V and 7 bases at J, with 8 bases between the two ends. The CDR3 has 11 amino acids.

The genes are TRBV27 and TRBJ1-2, with 10 bases that match TRBD1. CDR3 length: 16 residues. Trimming took 2 bases from V and 6 from J; bases not matched to a gene: 9. CDR1 is MNHEY, CDR2 SMNVEV, per germline (reference sequence). The DNA of the CDR3 is TGTGCCAGCAGTTTAAGTCCCCCGACAGGGGGCCATGGCTACACCTTC. Translation gives CASSLSPPTGGHGYTF.

This clone was picked up one time. This sequence joins TRBV4-1 and TRBJ2-5; the D is unclear. This CDR3 has 13 amino acids. V lost 1 base, J lost 3 bases, and 6 bases lay in between. Germline assignment: CDR1 MGHRA and CDR2 YSYEKL. The DNA for the CDR3 is TGCGCCAGCAGCCAAGGTGCGGAAGAGACCCAGTACTTC. It is translated as CASSQGAEETQYF.

V and J are TRBV10-2 and TRBJ1-2, with D perhaps matching TRBD1 (6 bases). The length of the CDR3 is 11 residues. The V gene's germline CDR1 is WSHSY and CDR2 SAAADI. Trimming took off 4 bases at V and 8 bases at J, with 8 bases between the two ends. CDR3 DNA sequence: TGCGCCAGCAGTGTAGGGGGAGGCTACACCTTC. This sequence encodes CASSVGGGYTF.

The V and J genes are TRBV18 and TRBJ2-4, with TRBD2 as a possible D gene (6 bases). V was pared by 6 bases and J by 4 bases, with 16 bases between. CDR3 size: 15 residues. The germline V gene encodes CDR1 KGHSH and CDR2 LQKENI. This chain's CDR3 is CASSHGGVQKNIQYF. CDR3 bases: TGTGCCAGCTCCCATGGAGGGGTACAAAAAAACATTCAGTACTTC.

This chain links TRBV11-3 with TRBJ2-1; D is undetermined. Germline CDR1 is SGHNT and CDR2 is YENEEA. The CDR3 has 13 residues. V lost 0 bases and J lost 8, with 8 bases in between. CDR3 amino acids: CASSLEAGYEQFF. The CDR3, as DNA: TGTGCCAGCAGCTTAGAAGCAGGCTATGAGCAGTTCTTC.

The DNA for the CDR3 is TGCGCCAGCAGTGAGTTTTTAGACGAGCGAGGGTACGACGAGCAGTACTTC. Translation gives CASSEFLDERGYDEQYF. The chain carries TRBV10-2 and TRBJ2-7; tentatively, D is TRBD2 (5 bases). Trimming removed 1 base from V and 5 bases from J, with 21 bases in between. The CDR3 contains 17 residues. Germline CDR1 WSHSY, CDR2 SAAADI.

The chain joins TRBV24-1 to TRBJ2-5; 11 nucleotides line up with TRBD1. The CDR3 contains 14 residues. The ends lost 6 bases at V and 4 bases at J; junction bases unmatched: 3. Germline lookup yields CDR1 KGHDR and CDR2 SFDVKD. The CDR3 region has the DNA TGTGCCACCAGTAGGGACAGGGGGTTAGAGACCCAGTACTTC. This codes for CATSRDRGLETQYF.

The chain links TRBV2 to TRBJ2-2, with a weak D call TRBD2 (5 bases). V shed 7 bases and J shed 6 bases, with 15 bases lying between them. The CDR3 has 14 residues. Germline lookup yields CDR1 SNHLY and CDR2 FYNNEI. CDR3 coding DNA: TGTGCCAGCAATGATGAGGGAAGGCCCGGGGAGCTGTTTTTT. This sequence encodes CASNDEGRPGELFF.